A single sample gave rise to the 24 T cell receptor beta chains below, sequenced in a study of blood T cell repertoires in COVID-19. The protocol was immunoSEQ multiplex PCR, while the TCRdb copy is restricted to in-frame clones and leaves out a portion. Counted here are roughly 140,000 clones, about 76% occurring once; the ten biggest clones make up around 8.5%. Sequenced sample: peripheral blood. These receptors were taken from a human donor in a cohort sampled during active COVID-19.

V and J are TRBV7-9 and TRBJ2-7, with 9 bases aligning to TRBD2. Germline V lookup: CDR1 SEHNR, CDR2 FQNEAQ (reference sequence). The CDR3 spans 16 residues. The J segment lost 0 bases and the V segment lost 5 bases, leaving 8 bases of the junction unmatched. CDR3 coding DNA: TGTGCCAGCAGCCTGCCGACTAGCGGAAGCTCCTACGAGCAGTACTTC. As protein: CASSLPTSGSSYEQYF.

This chain links TRBV2 with TRBJ1-5; the D is unclear. This CDR3 has 12 amino acids. Between the trimmed V and J ends, which lost 6 bases and 7 bases, there was a span of 10 bases. CDR1 and CDR2 (germline): SNHLY, FYNNEI. CDR3 residues: CASRTLGQPQHF. In DNA, the CDR3 is TGTGCCAGCAGGACATTGGGCCAGCCCCAGCATTTT.

The chain recombines TRBV6-2 or TRBV6-3 with TRBJ2-4; D is ambiguous. Germline CDR1 reads MNHEY; CDR2 reads SVGEGT. The CDR3 contains 17 residues. The germline V and J ends were trimmed by 0 bases and 0 bases, with 12 bases remaining between them. CDR3 DNA sequence: TGTGCCAGCAGTTACTCGAGGCAGCTACTAGCCAAAAACATTCAGTACTTC. Its translation: CASSYSRQLLAKNIQYF.

The chain recombines TRBV5-1 with TRBJ2-5; TRBD2 aligns across 7 bases. Germline V CDR1 and CDR2: SGHRS, YFSETQ. There are 14 residues in the CDR3. V trimming: 2 bases; J trimming: 3 bases; junction bases outside the gene matches: 4. The CDR3 DNA follows: TGCGCCAGCAGCTTCGGGGCGGGAGAAGAGACCCAGTACTTC. It codes for CASSFGAGEETQYF.

The chain links TRBV20-1 to TRBJ1-2; tentative D call: TRBD1 (6 bases). Germline CDR1 reads DFQATT; CDR2 reads SNEGSKA (reference sequence). Trimming removed 3 bases at V and 2 bases at J, with 10 bases between. The CDR3 loop spans 13 amino acids. CDR3 sequence reads: CSASSTGNYGYTF. CDR3 sequence (DNA): TGCAGTGCTAGTTCTACAGGGAACTATGGCTACACCTTC.

This clone was seen a single time. The chain is built from TRBV24-1 and TRBJ2-7, with TRBD1 as a possible D gene (6 bases). V was pared by 3 bases and J by 2 bases, with 10 bases between. The CDR3 loop spans 14 amino acids. Per germline, CDR1 KGHDR and CDR2 SFDVKD. CDR3 residues: CATSDPGTPYEQYF. The CDR3 DNA follows: TGTGCCACCAGTGATCCCGGGACACCCTACGAGCAGTACTTC.

The V and J genes are TRBV9 and TRBJ2-7; tentative D call: TRBD1 (5 bases). CDR3 length equals 14 residues. The germline gives CDR1 SGDLS, CDR2 YYNGEE. Trimming pared 4 bases from V and 1 base from J, leaving 12 bases between. Here the CDR3 DNA reads TGTGCCAGCAGCCCAGGGTCCGTTTCCTACGAGCAGTACTTC. Protein sequence: CASSPGSVSYEQYF.

This clone was found a few times. This sequence joins TRBV10-3 and TRBJ2-7; 8 bases map to TRBD1. In germline, CDR1 is ENHRY, CDR2 SYGVKD. This CDR3 contains 15 residues. With 4 bases clipped from V and 4 bases from J, the junction kept 9 bases outside the gene matches. Here the CDR3 reads CAISGTTGERYEQYF. The CDR3 DNA reads TGTGCCATCAGTGGCACGACAGGGGAGCGTTACGAGCAGTACTTC.

The chain recombines TRBV7-3 with TRBJ2-5; possible D gene TRBD2, 6 bases. The CDR3 totals 16 residues. The germline gives CDR1 SGHTA, CDR2 FQGTGA. Trimming removed 2 bases from V and 0 bases from J, with 13 bases in between. CDR3 bases: TGTGCCAGCAGCTTAGGGAGCGGGCAAGACCAAGAGACCCAGTACTTC. Amino acid sequence: CASSLGSGQDQETQYF.

The chain is built from TRBV6-6 and TRBJ2-1; 8 bases map to TRBD2. The CDR3 loop spans 13 amino acids. CDR1 MNHNY and CDR2 SVGAGI come from the germline V gene (reference sequence). The V gene end was trimmed by 6 bases and the J gene end by 6 bases; junction bases not matched to a gene: 4. CDR3 DNA sequence: TGTGCCAGCAGACTAGCGGACCTCAATGAGCAGTTCTTC. Its translation: CASRLADLNEQFF.

This chain uses TRBV13 with TRBJ2-7; 8 bases fit TRBD2. The V gene end was trimmed by 0 bases and the J gene end by 9 bases; junction bases not matched to a gene: 4. Germline CDR1 is PRHDT and CDR2 is FYEKMQ (reference sequence). The CDR3 runs to 13 residues. The CDR3: CASSLGGTSWQYF. As DNA, the CDR3 is TGTGCCAGCAGCTTAGGGGGGACTAGTTGGCAGTACTTC.

The rearrangement joins TRBV6-5 to TRBJ1-4; possible D gene TRBD1, 6 bases. The V end was cut by 5 bases, the J end by 5 bases, with 12 bases between. The CDR3 has 14 residues. Germline CDR1 and CDR2: MNHEY and SVGAGI. The CDR3 DNA sequence: TGTGCCAGCAGTACCAGGGGCTCAAATGAAAAACTGTTTTTT. It yields the protein CASSTRGSNEKLFF.

This chain joins TRBV28 and TRBJ1-2; D not resolved. Trimming removed 1 base from V and 4 bases from J, with 10 bases in between. The CDR3 has 14 residues. The V gene's germline CDR1 is MDHEN and CDR2 SYDVKM. Here the CDR3 DNA reads TGTGCCAGCAGTTTATCCCCGCGATTCTATGGCTACACCTTC. Amino acids: CASSLSPRFYGYTF.

This sequence joins TRBV4-1 and TRBJ2-7, with D possibly matching TRBD1 (6 bases). The germline V gene has CDR1 MGHRA and CDR2 YSYEKL. Trimming shortened V by 1 base and J by 0 bases, and 13 bases separated the two germline ends. The CDR3 totals 16 residues. Here the CDR3 reads CASSQGISTGSYEQYF. For the CDR3, the DNA is TGCGCCAGCAGCCAAGGGATCTCGACAGGCTCCTACGAGCAGTACTTC.

The rearrangement links TRBV6-2 or TRBV6-3 to TRBJ2-2; the match to TRBD2 covers 13 bases. CDR3 size: 18 residues. Germline CDR1 MNHEY, CDR2 SVGEGT. Losses at the gene ends were 0 bases for V and 4 bases for J; bases not matched to a gene: 5. This CDR3 is CASSYSTSGRRGTGELFF. For the CDR3, the DNA is TGTGCCAGCAGTTACTCGACTAGCGGGAGGCGGGGCACCGGGGAGCTGTTTTTT.

The chain joins TRBV7-3 to TRBJ2-3, with D tentatively TRBD2 (6 bases). Between the trimmed V and J ends, which lost 2 bases and 4 bases, there was a span of 7 bases. CDR3 length equals 13 residues. In germline, CDR1 is SGHTA, CDR2 FQGTGA. The CDR3 coding sequence is TGTGCCAGCAGCTTACCGGGGGCAGATACGCAGTATTTT. Protein: CASSLPGADTQYF.

This clone has only a few counts. V and J are TRBV27 and TRBJ2-1, with 8 positions matching TRBD2. Germline trimming cut 6 bases from V and 6 bases from J; bases unmatched to any gene: 7. This CDR3 region has 14 residues. In germline, CDR1 is MNHEY, CDR2 SMNVEV (reference sequence). In DNA, the CDR3 is TGTGCCAGCAGCTCGGCCGGGACTAGCAATGAGCAGTTCTTC. As protein: CASSSAGTSNEQFF.

This clone occurred once. CDR3 coding DNA: TGTGCCAGCAGCTTAAACAGGGGCTCCTACGAGCAGTACTTC. Residues: CASSLNRGSYEQYF. J is TRBJ2-7 and V is TRBV7-2, with 7 bases lining up with TRBD1. The V gene end was trimmed by 2 bases and the J gene end by 0 bases; junction bases not matched to a gene: 1. The germline V gene has CDR1 SGHTA and CDR2 FQGNSA. CDR3 length: 14 residues.

The V gene is TRBV5-4, the J gene TRBJ2-3, with TRBD1 matching over 10 bases. Per the germline V gene, CDR1 is SGHNT and CDR2 is YYREEE (reference sequence). V gave up 6 bases and J gave up 6 bases; unmatched junction bases: 10. The CDR3 contains 15 residues. The chain's CDR3 is CASIAGQGKTDTQYF. The DNA of the CDR3 is TGTGCCAGCATAGCGGGACAGGGGAAAACGGATACGCAGTATTTT. Full variable domain (remainder filled in from reference TRBV5-4 and TRBJ2-3): ETGVTQSPTHLIKTRGQQVTLRCSSQSGHNTVSWYQQALGQGPQFIFQYYREEENGRGNFPPRFSGLQFPNYSSELNVNALELDDSALYLCASIAGQGKTDTQYFGPGTRLTVL.

The chain employs TRBV27 and TRBJ2-2, with TRBD1 identical over 8 bases. The V and J ends lost 6 bases and 8 bases, in that order; junction bases with no gene match: 20. The CDR3 covers 18 residues. Per germline, CDR1 MNHEY and CDR2 SMNVEV (reference sequence). The CDR3 spells CASREQGVRTWGDGELFF. The CDR3 nucleotides read TGTGCCAGCAGAGAACAGGGGGTCCGGACCTGGGGCGATGGGGAGCTGTTTTTT.

The V and J genes are TRBV28 and TRBJ1-3, with 9 bases lining up with TRBD1. Germline-derived CDR1 and CDR2 are MDHEN and SYDVKM. The CDR3 covers 15 residues. V dropped 8 bases and J dropped 8; count of bases not matched to a gene: 13. The CDR3 DNA sequence: TGTGCCAGCGCGCAAGGGGGACAGGGCATGGACACCATATATTTT. Encoded protein: CASAQGGQGMDTIYF. The variable domain in full, completed from reference TRBV28 and TRBJ1-3, reads DVKVTQSSRYLVKRTGEKVFLECVQDMDHENMFWYRQDPGLGLRLIYFSYDVKMKEKGDIPEGYSVSREKKERFSLILESASTNQTSMYLCASAQGGQGMDTIYFGEGSWLTVV.

The V call is TRBV7-2, the J call TRBJ2-2; 10 bases align to TRBD1. J lost 6 bases, V lost 5 bases, and 3 bases had no gene match. The CDR3 totals 14 residues. Germline V gives CDR1 SGHTA, CDR2 FQGNSA. Written as DNA, the CDR3 is TGTGCCAGCAGCCTCGGACAGGGGGCCGGGGAGCTGTTTTTT. It is translated as CASSLGQGAGELFF.

The V gene is TRBV7-8, the J gene TRBJ1-6; D is perhaps TRBD1 (5 bases). The CDR3 consists of 16 residues. V lost 4 bases, J lost 2 bases, and 12 bases lay in between. In germline, CDR1 is SGHVS, CDR2 FQNEAQ. CDR3 protein: CASSSQGSTYNSPLHF. The CDR3 DNA follows: TGTGCCAGCAGCTCCCAGGGAAGCACCTATAATTCACCCCTCCACTTT.

The rearrangement joins TRBV28 to TRBJ2-7; D may be TRBD1 (5 bases). Trimming shortened V by 7 bases and J by 0 bases, and 16 bases separated the two germline ends. CDR1 is MDHEN and CDR2 is SYDVKM in the germline V gene. This CDR3 spans 15 amino acids. Here the CDR3 DNA reads TGTGCCAGCAAACTACCGGCAGGGCGCTCCTACGAGCAGTACTTC. Residues: CASKLPAGRSYEQYF.